This T cell receptor beta chain was obtained from a study of human T cells and chemical hapten exposure. Noted time point: patch test 3, about 24 weeks after DPC sensitization. Treatment meaning: therapeutic diphenylcyclopropenone sensitization with weekly scalp DPC. The total RNA was obtained from whole blood that was not fractionated. CDR1 is SGHVS and CDR2 is FNYEAQ in the germline V gene. The J segment lost 6 bases and the V segment lost 7 bases, leaving 9 bases of the junction unmatched. This CDR3 is built from 16 residues. TCRdb re-called the RACE reads with MiXCR, one entry per CDR3 protein. The data show roughly 40,000 distinct CDR3 sequences, 10% to 15% seen once.

The specimen was whole blood, collected in connection with sensitization to the hapten diphenylcyclopropenone (DPC). This TCR came from a woman aged 40 to 55 with alopecia areata. Some clones in this sample may be carry-over from other donors' samples. The chain carries TRBV7-6 and TRBJ2-2; 12 bases are a match to TRBD1. CDR3 region: CASNEPGQGAAGELFF. The CDR3 coding sequence is TGTGCCAGCAACGAACCGGGACAGGGGGCAGCCGGGGAGCTGTTTTTT.